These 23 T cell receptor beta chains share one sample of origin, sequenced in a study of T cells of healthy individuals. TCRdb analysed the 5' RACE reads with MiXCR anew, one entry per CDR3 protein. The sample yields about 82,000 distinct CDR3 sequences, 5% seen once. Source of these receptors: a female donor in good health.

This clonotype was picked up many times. The CDR3 coding sequence is TGTGCCAGCAGCTTGAGGGAGGGCCTCTGGAATGAGCAGTTCTTC. The encoded protein is CASSLREGLWNEQFF. V gene TRBV7-9 combines with J gene TRBJ2-1; 7 bases map to TRBD2. This CDR3 is 15 amino acids long. CDR1 is SEHNR, CDR2 FQNEAQ, per germline (reference sequence). With 3 bases clipped from V and 7 bases from J, the junction kept 9 bases outside the gene matches. The full variable domain, in which reference TRBV7-9 and TRBJ2-1 provide the parts outside the CDR3, is DTGVSQNPRHKITKRGQNVTFRCDPISEHNRLYWYRQTLGQGPEFLTYFQNEAQLEKSRLLSDRFSAERPKGSFSTLEIQRTEQGDSAMYLCASSLREGLWNEQFFGPGTRLTVL.

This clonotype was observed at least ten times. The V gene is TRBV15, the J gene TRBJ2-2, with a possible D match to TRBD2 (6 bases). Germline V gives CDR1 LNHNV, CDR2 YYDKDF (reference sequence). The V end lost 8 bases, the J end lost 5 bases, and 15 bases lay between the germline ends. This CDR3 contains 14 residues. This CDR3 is CATCRAGRTGELFF. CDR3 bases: TGTGCCACCTGTCGGGCGGGGCGGACCGGGGAGCTGTTTTTT.

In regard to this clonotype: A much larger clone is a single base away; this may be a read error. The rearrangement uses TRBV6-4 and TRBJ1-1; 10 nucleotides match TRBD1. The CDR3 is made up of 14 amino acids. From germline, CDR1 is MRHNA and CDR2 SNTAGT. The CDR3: CVRDRGPRSTEAFF. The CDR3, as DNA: TGTGTCAGAGACAGGGGGCCCCGTAGCACTGAAGCTTTCTTT.

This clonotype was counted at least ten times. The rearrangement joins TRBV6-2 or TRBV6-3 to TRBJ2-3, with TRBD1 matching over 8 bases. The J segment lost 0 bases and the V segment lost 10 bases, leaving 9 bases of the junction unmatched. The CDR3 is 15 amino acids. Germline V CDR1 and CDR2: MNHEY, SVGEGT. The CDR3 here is CATNNRGESTDTQYF. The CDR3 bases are TGTGCCACCAATAACAGGGGGGAAAGCACAGATACGCAGTATTTT.

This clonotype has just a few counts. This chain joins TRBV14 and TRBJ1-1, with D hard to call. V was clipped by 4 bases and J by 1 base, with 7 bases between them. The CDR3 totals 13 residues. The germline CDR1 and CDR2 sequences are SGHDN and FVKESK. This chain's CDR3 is CASSLIRNTEAFF. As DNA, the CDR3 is TGTGCCAGCAGCCTTATTCGGAACACTGAAGCTTTCTTT. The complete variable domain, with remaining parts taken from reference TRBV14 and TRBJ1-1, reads EAGVTQFPSHSVIEKGQTVTLRCDPISGHDNLYWYRRVMGKEIKFLLHFVKESKQDESGMPNNRFLAERTGGTYSTLKVQPAELEDSGVYFCASSLIRNTEAFFGQGTRLTVV.

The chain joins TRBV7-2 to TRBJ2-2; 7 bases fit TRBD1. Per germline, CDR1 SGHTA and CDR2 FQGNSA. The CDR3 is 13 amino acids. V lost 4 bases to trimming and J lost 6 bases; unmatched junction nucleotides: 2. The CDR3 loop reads CASSSQGSGELFF. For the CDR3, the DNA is TGTGCCAGCAGCTCACAGGGGTCCGGGGAGCTGTTTTTT. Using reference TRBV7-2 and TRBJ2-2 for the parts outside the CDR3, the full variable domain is GAGVSQSPSNKVTEKGKDVELRCDPISGHTALYWYRQSLGQGLEFLIYFQGNSAPDKSGLPSDRFSAERTGGSVSTLTIQRTQQEDSAVYLCASSSQGSGELFFGEGSRLTVL.

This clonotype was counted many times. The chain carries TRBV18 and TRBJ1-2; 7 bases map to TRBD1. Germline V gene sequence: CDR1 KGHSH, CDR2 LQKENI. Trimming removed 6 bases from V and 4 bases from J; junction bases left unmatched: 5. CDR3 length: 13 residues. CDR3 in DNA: TGTGCCAGCTCCCCTGGACAGGTCTATGGCTACACCTTC. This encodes CASSPGQVYGYTF. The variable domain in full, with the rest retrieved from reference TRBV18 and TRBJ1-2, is NAGVMQNPRHLVRRRGQEARLRCSPMKGHSHVYWYRQLPEEGLKFMVYLQKENIIDESGMPKERFSAEFPKEGPSILRIQQVVRGDSAAYFCASSPGQVYGYTFGSGTRLTVV.

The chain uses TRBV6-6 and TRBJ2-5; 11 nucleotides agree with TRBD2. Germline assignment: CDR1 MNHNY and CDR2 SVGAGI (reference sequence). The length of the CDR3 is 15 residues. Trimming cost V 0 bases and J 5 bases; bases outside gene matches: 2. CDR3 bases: TGTGCCAGCAGTTACTCGGGACTAGCGGAGGAGACCCAGTACTTC. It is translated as CASSYSGLAEETQYF.

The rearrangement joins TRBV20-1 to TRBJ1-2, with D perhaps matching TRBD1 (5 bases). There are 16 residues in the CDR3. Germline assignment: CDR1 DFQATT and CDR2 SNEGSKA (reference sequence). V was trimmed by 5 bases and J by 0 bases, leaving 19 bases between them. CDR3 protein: CSAGQGKLEANYGYTF. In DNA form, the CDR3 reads TGCAGTGCTGGGCAGGGAAAGCTAGAAGCTAACTATGGCTACACCTTC.

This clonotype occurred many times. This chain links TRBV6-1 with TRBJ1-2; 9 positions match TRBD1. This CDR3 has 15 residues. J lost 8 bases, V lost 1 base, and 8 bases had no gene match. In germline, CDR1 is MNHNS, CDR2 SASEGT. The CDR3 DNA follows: TGTGCCAGCAGTGAAGGGGCCGGGACAGGGAACGGCTACACCTTC. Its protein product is CASSEGAGTGNGYTF.

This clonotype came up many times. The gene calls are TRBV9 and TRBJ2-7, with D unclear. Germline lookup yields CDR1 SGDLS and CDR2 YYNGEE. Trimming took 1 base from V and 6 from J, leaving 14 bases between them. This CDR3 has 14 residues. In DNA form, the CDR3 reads TGTGCCAGCAGCGTATACCCCACCCCTAGCGAGCAGTACTTC. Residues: CASSVYPTPSEQYF.

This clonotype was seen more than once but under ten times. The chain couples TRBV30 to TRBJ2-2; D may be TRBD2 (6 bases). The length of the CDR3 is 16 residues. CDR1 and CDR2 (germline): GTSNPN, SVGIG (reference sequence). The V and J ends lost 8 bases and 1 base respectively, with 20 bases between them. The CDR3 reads CAKDRGGTGNTGELFF. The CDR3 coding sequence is TGTGCCAAGGACCGAGGAGGGACGGGGAACACCGGGGAGCTGTTTTTT.

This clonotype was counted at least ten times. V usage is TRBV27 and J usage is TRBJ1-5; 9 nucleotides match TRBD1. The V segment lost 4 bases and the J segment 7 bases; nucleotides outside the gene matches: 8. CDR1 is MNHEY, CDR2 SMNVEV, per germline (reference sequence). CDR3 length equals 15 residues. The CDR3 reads CASSWGQGLGQPQHF. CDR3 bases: TGTGCCAGCAGTTGGGGACAGGGCCTCGGGCAGCCCCAGCATTTT.

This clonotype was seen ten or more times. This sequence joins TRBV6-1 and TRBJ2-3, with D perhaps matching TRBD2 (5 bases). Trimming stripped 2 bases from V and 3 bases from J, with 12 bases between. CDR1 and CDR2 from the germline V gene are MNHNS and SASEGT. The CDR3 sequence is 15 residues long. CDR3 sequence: CASSETWPGTDTQYF. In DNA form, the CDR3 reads TGTGCCAGCAGTGAAACGTGGCCGGGAACAGATACGCAGTATTTT.

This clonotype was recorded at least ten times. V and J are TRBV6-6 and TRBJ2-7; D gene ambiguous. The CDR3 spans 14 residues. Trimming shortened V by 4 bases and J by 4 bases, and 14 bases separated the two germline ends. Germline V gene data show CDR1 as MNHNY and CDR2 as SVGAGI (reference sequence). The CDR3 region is CASSWPELLYEQYF. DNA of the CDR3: TGTGCCAGCAGTTGGCCTGAGTTACTATACGAGCAGTACTTC.

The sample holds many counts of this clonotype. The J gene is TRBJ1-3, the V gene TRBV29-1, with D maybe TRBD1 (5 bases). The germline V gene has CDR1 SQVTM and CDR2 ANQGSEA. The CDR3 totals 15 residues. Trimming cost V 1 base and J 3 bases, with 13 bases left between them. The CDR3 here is CSVEAIGTFGNTIYF. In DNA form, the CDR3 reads TGCAGCGTTGAAGCAATCGGGACCTTTGGAAACACCATATATTTT.

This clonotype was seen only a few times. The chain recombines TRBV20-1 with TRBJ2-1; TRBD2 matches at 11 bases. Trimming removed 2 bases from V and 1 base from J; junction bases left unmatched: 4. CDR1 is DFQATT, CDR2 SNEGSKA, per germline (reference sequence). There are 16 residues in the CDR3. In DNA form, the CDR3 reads TGCAGTGCTAGATCGGGACTAGCGGTATCCTACAATGAGCAGTTCTTC. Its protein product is CSARSGLAVSYNEQFF.

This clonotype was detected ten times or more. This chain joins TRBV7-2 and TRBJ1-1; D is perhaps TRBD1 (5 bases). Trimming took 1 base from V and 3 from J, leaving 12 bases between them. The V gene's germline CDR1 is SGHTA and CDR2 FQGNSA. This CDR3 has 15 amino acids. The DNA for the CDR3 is TGTGCCAGCAGCTTAGAAGGGTGGGGCGACACTGAAGCTTTCTTT. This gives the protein CASSLEGWGDTEAFF.

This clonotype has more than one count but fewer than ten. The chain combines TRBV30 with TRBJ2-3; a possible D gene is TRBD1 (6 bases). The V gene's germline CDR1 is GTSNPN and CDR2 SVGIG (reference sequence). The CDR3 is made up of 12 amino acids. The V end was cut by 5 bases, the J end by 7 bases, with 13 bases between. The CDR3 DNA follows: TGTGCCTGGGAACTACAGGGAAATACGCAGTATTTT. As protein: CAWELQGNTQYF. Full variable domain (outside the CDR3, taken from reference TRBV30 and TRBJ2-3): SQTIHQWPATLVQPVGSPLSLECTVEGTSNPNLYWYRQAAGRGLQLLFYSVGIGQISSEVPQNLSASRPQDRQFILSSKKLLLSDSGFYLCAWELQGNTQYFGPGTRLTVL.

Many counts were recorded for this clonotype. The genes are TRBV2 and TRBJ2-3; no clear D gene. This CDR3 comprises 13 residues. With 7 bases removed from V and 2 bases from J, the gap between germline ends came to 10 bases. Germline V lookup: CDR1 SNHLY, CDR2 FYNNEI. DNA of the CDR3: TGTGCCAGCAATGGGGTCTTCACAGATACGCAGTATTTT. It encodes CASNGVFTDTQYF.

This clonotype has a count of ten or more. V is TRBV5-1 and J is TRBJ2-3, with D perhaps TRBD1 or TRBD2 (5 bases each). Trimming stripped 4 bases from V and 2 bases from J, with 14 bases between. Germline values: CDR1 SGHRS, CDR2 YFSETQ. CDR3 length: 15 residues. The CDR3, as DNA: TGCGCCAGCAGCGGGGACGAATCGCTCACAGATACGCAGTATTTT. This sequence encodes CASSGDESLTDTQYF.

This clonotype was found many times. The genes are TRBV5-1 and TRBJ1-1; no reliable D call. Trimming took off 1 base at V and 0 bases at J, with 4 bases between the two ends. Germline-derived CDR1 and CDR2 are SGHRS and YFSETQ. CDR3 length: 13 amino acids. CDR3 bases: TGCGCCAGCAGCTTGCAGATGAACACTGAAGCTTTCTTT. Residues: CASSLQMNTEAFF.

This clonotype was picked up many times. The CDR3 DNA reads TGCGCAACCGGGACCCAGGGGACCCAGTACTTC. It is translated as CATGTQGTQYF. This chain connects TRBV20-1 to TRBJ2-5; D is tentatively TRBD1 or TRBD2 (5 bases each). This CDR3 has 11 amino acids. Germline CDR1 and CDR2: DFQATT and SNEGSKA (reference sequence).